The clone carrying this TCR beta chain was detected only a few times. The antigen remains unidentified. This sample stems from a study of cytomegalovirus exposure and HLA in healthy donors. As for the study in general: From HLA-typed donors, an early data release held some 80 million unique TCRs.

Points from the study as a whole: Immune exposure was documented only through CMV serostatus. A few CMV-associated chains proved CMV antigen-specific in vitro. The later analysis indicated that the majority of CMV-associated TCR beta chains appeared HLA-restricted.

With 60 Vbeta and 13 Jbeta primers, the PCR was carried out. Produced via immunoSEQ multiplex PCR; TCRdb's table is partial and in-frame only. The profile shows around 110,000 clones, approximately 70% of them singletons. CDR3 length equals 15 residues. Trimming left V 2 bases short and J 3 bases short, with 11 bases between. The germline gives CDR1 MGHDK, CDR2 SYGVNS. V usage is TRBV25-1 and J usage is TRBJ1-3; no reliable D call. The sequencing sample was made of PBMCs. The source of this sequence is a young woman in good health and CMV-seronegative. The CDR3 spells CASSEVGVIGNTIYF. The CDR3 DNA reads TGTGCCAGCAGTGAAGTCGGGGTTATTGGAAACACCATATATTTT.